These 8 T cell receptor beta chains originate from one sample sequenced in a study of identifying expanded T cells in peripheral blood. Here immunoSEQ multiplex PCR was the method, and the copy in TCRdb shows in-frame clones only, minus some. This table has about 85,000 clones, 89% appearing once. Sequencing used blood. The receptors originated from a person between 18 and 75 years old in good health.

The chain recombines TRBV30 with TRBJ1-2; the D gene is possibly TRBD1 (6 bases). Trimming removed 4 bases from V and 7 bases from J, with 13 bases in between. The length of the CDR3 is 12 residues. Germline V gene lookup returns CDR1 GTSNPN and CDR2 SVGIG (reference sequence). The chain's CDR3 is CAWTVGGGGYTF. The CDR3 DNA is TGTGCCTGGACCGTAGGAGGGGGTGGCTACACCTTC.

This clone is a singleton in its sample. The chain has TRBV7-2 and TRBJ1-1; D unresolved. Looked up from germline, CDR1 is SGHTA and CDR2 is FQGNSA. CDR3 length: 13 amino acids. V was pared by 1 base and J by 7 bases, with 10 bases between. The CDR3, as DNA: TGTGCCAGCAGCTTAGATGTCTTAAATGAAGCTTTCTTT. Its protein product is CASSLDVLNEAFF.

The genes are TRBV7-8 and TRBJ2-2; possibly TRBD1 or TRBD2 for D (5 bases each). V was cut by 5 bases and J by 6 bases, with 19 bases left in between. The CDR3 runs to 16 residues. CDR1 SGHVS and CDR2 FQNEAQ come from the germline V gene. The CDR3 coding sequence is TGTGCCAGCAGCCAATTCCCCCGGGGCCGGCCCGGGGAGCTGTTTTTT. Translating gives CASSQFPRGRPGELFF. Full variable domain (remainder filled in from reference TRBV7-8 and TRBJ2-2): GAGVSQSPRYKVAKRGQDVALRCDPISGHVSLFWYQQALGQGPEFLTYFQNEAQLDKSGLPSDRFFAERPEGSVSTLKIQRTQQEDSAVYLCASSQFPRGRPGELFFGEGSRLTVL.

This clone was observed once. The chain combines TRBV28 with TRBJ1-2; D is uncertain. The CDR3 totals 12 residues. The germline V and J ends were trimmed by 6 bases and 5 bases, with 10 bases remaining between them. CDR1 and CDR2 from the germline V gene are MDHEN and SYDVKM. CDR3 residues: CASSPPGYGYTF. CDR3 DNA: TGTGCCAGCAGCCCTCCAGGATATGGCTACACCTTC.

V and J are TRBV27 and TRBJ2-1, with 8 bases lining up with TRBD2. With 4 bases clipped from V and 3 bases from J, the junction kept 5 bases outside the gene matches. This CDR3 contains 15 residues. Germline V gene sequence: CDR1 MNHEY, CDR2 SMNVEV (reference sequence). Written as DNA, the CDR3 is TGTGCCAGCAGTTCCGTGGGACTAGTCTACAATGAGCAGTTCTTC. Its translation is CASSSVGLVYNEQFF.

The CDR3 is CASRVQGVNTEAFF. CDR3 in DNA: TGCGCCAGCAGGGTCCAGGGAGTGAACACTGAAGCTTTCTTT. V gene TRBV5-1 combines with J gene TRBJ1-1; D may be TRBD1 (5 bases). The V and J ends lost 5 bases and 0 bases respectively, with 11 bases between them. Germline V CDR1 and CDR2: SGHRS, YFSETQ. The CDR3 runs 14 residues.

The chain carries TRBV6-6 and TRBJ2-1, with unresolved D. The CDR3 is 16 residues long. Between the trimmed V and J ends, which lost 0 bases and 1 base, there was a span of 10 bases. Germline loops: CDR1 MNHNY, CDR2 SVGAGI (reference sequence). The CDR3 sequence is CASSYSAVGSYNEQFF. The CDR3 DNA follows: TGTGCCAGCAGTTACTCGGCGGTGGGTTCCTACAATGAGCAGTTCTTC.

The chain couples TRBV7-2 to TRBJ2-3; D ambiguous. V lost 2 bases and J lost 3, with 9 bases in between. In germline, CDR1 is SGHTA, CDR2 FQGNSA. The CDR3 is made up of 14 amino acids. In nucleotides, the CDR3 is TGTGCCAGCAGCTTACTCCCAGAGACAGATACGCAGTATTTT. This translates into CASSLLPETDTQYF.